One and the same sample provided the 24 T cell receptor beta chains below, sequenced in a study of yellow fever vaccine responses in identical twins. TCRdb ran MiXCR on the RT-PCR reads and lists one entry per CDR3 protein. Of about 3,900 distinct CDR3 sequences detected, under 85% appear once; the ten largest clones hold around 7.6%. The source material was T cells from blood (PBMCs), unsorted or a sorted subset (not recorded which), sampled before or after yellow fever vaccination (not recorded which). All receptors come from a woman in her late teens or twenties who received the yellow fever vaccine.

This clonotype appeared once. A junction end diverges from the germline sequence, so it may reflect a read error. The chain couples TRBV4-1 to TRBJ2-7; TRBD2 is a possible D gene (6 bases). Germline V CDR1 and CDR2: MGHRA, YSYEKL. The CDR3 length is 15 residues. The CDR3 nucleotides read TGCGCCAGCAGCCAAGATCTGGGGGACTCCAACGAGCAGTACTTC. Encoded protein: CASSQDLGDSNEQYF.

The rearrangement uses TRBV15 and TRBJ2-7; no clear D gene. Deletions cut 1 base from V and 3 bases from J, with 13 bases between. Germline V lookup: CDR1 LNHNV, CDR2 YYDKDF (reference sequence). This CDR3 comprises 15 residues. CDR3 sequence reads: CATSRVPKADYEQYF. The DNA of the CDR3 is TGTGCCACCAGCAGAGTCCCCAAGGCGGACTACGAGCAGTACTTC.

V usage is TRBV13 and J usage is TRBJ2-7; 7 bases align to TRBD2. The trim removed 0 bases at V and 2 bases at J, leaving 7 bases unmatched. The CDR3 is made up of 16 amino acids. Germline values: CDR1 PRHDT, CDR2 FYEKMQ (reference sequence). The CDR3 sequence is CASSLGSGTSAYEQYF. The CDR3 DNA reads as TGTGCCAGCAGCTTAGGGAGCGGGACGTCTGCCTACGAGCAGTACTTC.

The CDR3 bases are TGCAGCGTTGGGTCAGGTGACATTCAAATCTCCTACAATGAGCAGTTCTTC. Amino acids: CSVGSGDIQISYNEQFF. The chain employs TRBV29-1 and TRBJ2-1, with D hard to call. The CDR3 extends over 17 amino acids. The germline V gene has CDR1 SQVTM and CDR2 ANQGSEA. V lost 4 bases to trimming and J lost 0 bases, with 19 bases between them.

The chain recombines TRBV6-1 with TRBJ2-1, with 8 positions matching TRBD1. Looked up from germline, CDR1 is MNHNS and CDR2 is SASEGT. Trimming at V came to 8 bases and at J to 4 bases, leaving 7 bases not matched to a gene. This CDR3 has 14 amino acids. The CDR3 nucleotides read TGTGCCAGCGATCAGACAGGGGAGTACAATGAGCAGTTCTTC. Its translation is CASDQTGEYNEQFF.

In DNA form, the CDR3 reads TGTGCCATCAGTATGGTGACTAGCCGATACAATGAGCAGTTCTTC. Protein: CAISMVTSRYNEQFF. The chain combines TRBV10-3 with TRBJ2-1, with TRBD2 identical over 7 bases. Germline CDR1 ENHRY, CDR2 SYGVKD. The length of the CDR3 is 15 residues. Trimming cost V 5 bases and J 4 bases; bases outside gene matches: 8.

The chain recombines TRBV13 with TRBJ1-5, with 7 bases aligning to TRBD1. Germline V gives CDR1 PRHDT, CDR2 FYEKMQ (reference sequence). Trimming cost V 5 bases and J 5 bases; bases outside gene matches: 3. This CDR3 is 13 amino acids long. CDR3 DNA sequence: TGTGCCAGCAGCGGACAGGCCTATCAGCCCCAGCATTTT. Protein product: CASSGQAYQPQHF.

CDR3 region: CASSTGQGFHEQYF. CDR3 in DNA: TGTGCCAGCAGCACGGGACAGGGGTTCCACGAGCAGTACTTC. The chain joins TRBV9 to TRBJ2-7; TRBD1 matches at 10 bases. With V trimmed by 4 bases and J by 5 bases, 6 bases remained unmatched. This CDR3 has 14 amino acids. The germline gives CDR1 SGDLS, CDR2 YYNGEE.

V is TRBV4-3 and J is TRBJ1-3; no clear D. V was pared by 0 bases and J by 0 bases, with 9 bases between. The germline CDR1 and CDR2 sequences are LGHNA and YSLEER. This CDR3 is 16 amino acids long. For the CDR3, the DNA is TGCGCCAGCAGCCAAGATGCGGCGTTCTCTGGAAACACCATATATTTT. Protein: CASSQDAAFSGNTIYF.

The rearrangement joins TRBV3-1 to TRBJ2-5, with a weak D call TRBD2 (5 bases). Germline V gene lookup returns CDR1 LGHDT and CDR2 YNNKEL (reference sequence). The CDR3 runs 19 residues. V lost 0 bases and J 2 bases, leaving 22 bases between the germline ends. CDR3 coding DNA: TGTGCCAGCAGCCAAGATTTCTCCGGGGAGATCTCGAGGCAAGAGACCCAGTACTTC. The encoded protein is CASSQDFSGEISRQETQYF.

The gene calls are TRBV6-1 and TRBJ1-5; 7 bases match TRBD1. The CDR3 is 12 amino acids. CDR1 and CDR2 from the germline V gene are MNHNS and SASEGT. V lost 8 bases to trimming and J lost 9 bases; unmatched junction nucleotides: 7. CDR3 nucleotide sequence: TGTGCCAGCGGACAGGCGAAAGGGCCCCAGCATTTT. This gives the protein CASGQAKGPQHF.

This rearrangement joins TRBV10-1 to TRBJ2-2; D is unresolved. This CDR3 is 12 amino acids long. Deletions cut 4 bases from V and 8 bases from J, with 8 bases between. Germline CDR1 WNHNN, CDR2 SYGVQD (reference sequence). Written as DNA, the CDR3 is TGCGCCAGCAGTGTCGATGGGGGGGAGCTGTTTTTT. Amino acid sequence: CASSVDGGELFF.

V and J are TRBV5-4 and TRBJ2-7; D is perhaps TRBD1 or TRBD2 (5 bases each). V dropped 0 bases and J dropped 7 bases, with 8 bases sitting between them. The germline gives CDR1 SGHNT, CDR2 YYREEE (reference sequence). The CDR3 runs to 12 residues. The DNA of the CDR3 is TGTGCCAGCAGCTTGGGAGGGACGGAGCAGTACTTC. It codes for CASSLGGTEQYF.

The genes are TRBV2 and TRBJ2-7; D might be TRBD1 (5 bases). V was cut by 8 bases and J by 2 bases, with 13 bases left in between. In germline, CDR1 is SNHLY, CDR2 FYNNEI. The CDR3 contains 13 residues. CDR3 protein: CASGDGAAYEQYF. CDR3 DNA sequence: TGTGCCAGCGGGGATGGGGCGGCCTACGAGCAGTACTTC.

The J gene is TRBJ2-5, the V gene TRBV4-1; D call uncertain. CDR1 is MGHRA and CDR2 is YSYEKL in the germline V gene. V was clipped by 1 base and J by 1 base, with 10 bases between them. The CDR3 is 15 amino acids. In nucleotides, the CDR3 is TGCGCCAGCAGCCAAGGTCCCCAGAGCCAAGAGACCCAGTACTTC. Amino acid sequence: CASSQGPQSQETQYF.

Notes on this clonotype: At one boundary the junction diverges from the germline segment, which might be a read error. V is TRBV2 and J is TRBJ2-5, with D uncertain. This CDR3 has 13 residues. Germline CDR1 is SNHLY and CDR2 is FYNNEI. CDR3 DNA: TGTGCCAGCAGTGAGATCCCCGCCAAGACCCGGTACTTC. Its protein product is CASSEIPAKTRYF.

This clonotype has a single count. The chain recombines TRBV4-3 with TRBJ2-3; TRBD1 or TRBD2 may be the D gene (6 bases each). The CDR3 runs 16 residues. Deletions cut 0 bases from V and 0 bases from J, with 10 bases between. Germline CDR1 reads LGHNA; CDR2 reads YSLEER. The CDR3 loop is CASSQDRGRSTDTQYF. The CDR3 coding sequence is TGCGCCAGCAGCCAAGATCGGGGGCGTAGCACAGATACGCAGTATTTT.

This chain connects TRBV11-1 to TRBJ2-1, with TRBD1 as a possible D gene (6 bases). Trimming pared 8 bases from V and 4 bases from J, leaving 12 bases between. CDR3 size: 13 residues. CDR1 and CDR2 from the germline V gene are SGHAT and FQDESV (reference sequence). The CDR3 loop is CASFNREYNEQFF. The DNA for the CDR3 is TGTGCCAGCTTCAACAGGGAGTACAATGAGCAGTTCTTC.

In DNA, the CDR3 is TGCAGCGTTGGGGAAACATTCTACGAGCAGTACTTC. Translation: CSVGETFYEQYF. This chain connects TRBV29-1 to TRBJ2-7; D gene unclear. This CDR3 comprises 12 residues. Between the trimmed V and J ends, which lost 4 bases and 3 bases, there was a span of 10 bases. CDR1 SQVTM and CDR2 ANQGSEA come from the germline V gene.

The V and J genes are TRBV29-1 and TRBJ2-7; D perhaps matches TRBD2 (7 bases). The V gene's germline CDR1 is SQVTM and CDR2 ANQGSEA. V was shortened by 4 bases and J by 4 bases, with 17 bases between the two germline ends. The CDR3 runs 14 residues. CDR3: CSVGHGGAGYEQYF. The CDR3 DNA sequence: TGCAGCGTTGGGCATGGGGGGGCCGGGTACGAGCAGTACTTC.

This chain links TRBV10-1 with TRBJ1-5; 7 positions agree with TRBD1. The length of the CDR3 is 17 residues. V lost 5 bases, J lost 2 bases, and 12 bases stayed unmatched. Germline lookup yields CDR1 WNHNN and CDR2 SYGVQD (reference sequence). This chain's CDR3 is CASSTDRVRFGNQPQHF. CDR3 nucleotide sequence: TGCGCCAGCAGTACCGACAGGGTCAGGTTTGGCAATCAGCCCCAGCATTTT.

The chain links TRBV27 to TRBJ1-2; tentatively, D is TRBD1 (5 bases). Germline CDR1 is MNHEY and CDR2 is SMNVEV (reference sequence). CDR3 size: 16 residues. Deletions cut 0 bases from V and 1 base from J, with 12 bases between. CDR3 sequence: CASSLSIFQGNYGYTF. The CDR3 region has the DNA TGTGCCAGCAGTTTATCGATTTTCCAGGGTAACTATGGCTACACCTTC.

V gene TRBV27 combines with J gene TRBJ2-7; D is uncertain. Looked up from germline, CDR1 is MNHEY and CDR2 is SMNVEV (reference sequence). Between the trimmed V and J ends, which lost 2 bases and 7 bases, there was a span of 12 bases. This CDR3 comprises 13 residues. The chain's CDR3 is CASSLRTLTEQYF. CDR3 sequence (DNA): TGTGCCAGCAGTTTAAGAACGCTTACGGAGCAGTACTTC.

This clonotype was seen once. The chain recombines TRBV6-1 with TRBJ2-2; D is unclear. The CDR3 has 14 residues. Trimming shortened V by 9 bases and J by 9 bases, and 20 bases separated the two germline ends. Germline V gives CDR1 MNHNS, CDR2 SASEGT. The CDR3: CARLPRREGRELFF. Written as DNA, the CDR3 is TGTGCCAGACTCCCCCGAAGGGAAGGGCGGGAGCTGTTTTTT.